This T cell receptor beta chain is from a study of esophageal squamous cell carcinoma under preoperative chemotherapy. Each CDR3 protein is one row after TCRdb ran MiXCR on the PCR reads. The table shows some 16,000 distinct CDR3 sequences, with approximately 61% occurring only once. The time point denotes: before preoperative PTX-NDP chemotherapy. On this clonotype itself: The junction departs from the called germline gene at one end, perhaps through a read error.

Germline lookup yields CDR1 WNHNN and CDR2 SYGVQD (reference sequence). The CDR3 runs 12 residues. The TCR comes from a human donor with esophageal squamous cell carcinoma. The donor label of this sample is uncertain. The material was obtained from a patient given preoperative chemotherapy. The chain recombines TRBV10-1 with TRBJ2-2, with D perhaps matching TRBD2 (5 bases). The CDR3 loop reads CASGMGTGEQFF. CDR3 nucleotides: TGCGCCAGCGGTATGGGCACCGGGGAGCAGTTTTTT.